These 27 T cell receptor beta chains were sequenced from one sample in a study of blood T cell repertoires in COVID-19. Only in-frame clones appear in the TCRdb table, and some are missing; sequencing was by immunoSEQ multiplex PCR. The sample holds about 82,000 clones, about 76% seen once. Sample: peripheral blood. The receptors come from an older man with acute or convalescent COVID-19.

The chain couples TRBV28 to TRBJ2-3; D might be TRBD2 (5 bases). The ends were cut back, 6 bases at V and 5 bases at J, with 9 bases in the middle. The CDR3 sequence is 12 residues long. CDR1 is MDHEN and CDR2 is SYDVKM in the germline V gene. The CDR3 DNA reads as TGTGCCAGCAGGCTAGCCCTAGATACGCAGTATTTT. It encodes CASRLALDTQYF.

This clone occurred once. V usage is TRBV3-1 (or the pseudogene TRBV3-2) and J usage is TRBJ2-5; D might be TRBD2 (5 bases). The germline V gene has CDR1 LGHDT and CDR2 YNNKEL (reference sequence). This CDR3 comprises 17 residues. Between the trimmed V and J ends, which lost 4 bases and 0 bases, there was a span of 18 bases. The CDR3 coding sequence is TGTGCCAGCAGCCCCAGTCGAAGCGGAAAGTACCAAGAGACCCAGTACTTC. This translates into CASSPSRSGKYQETQYF.

The rearrangement links TRBV6-2 or TRBV6-3 to TRBJ2-5, with D possibly TRBD2 on 5 matching bases. The CDR3 has 12 residues. Germline-derived CDR1 and CDR2 are MNHEY and SVGEGT. The V end lost 2 bases, the J end lost 10 bases, and 11 bases lay between the germline ends. The CDR3 DNA follows: TGTGCCAGCAGTTACCCAGCCCGGGACCAGTACTTC. Its protein is CASSYPARDQYF.

This chain uses TRBV7-2 with TRBJ1-2, with D perhaps TRBD1 (5 bases). Germline-derived CDR1 and CDR2 are SGHTA and FQGNSA. V was pared by 6 bases and J by 1 base, with 15 bases between. This CDR3 comprises 15 residues. The CDR3 coding sequence is TGTGCCAGCAGTTCACCGATGGGACTTAACTATGGCTACACCTTC. This translates into CASSSPMGLNYGYTF.

With respect to this clone: Given the absence of the conserved phenylalanine or tryptophan at the CDR3 end, a read error is likely. Because the CDR3's place on the DNA is in doubt, the DNA is left out and the CDR3 is given as listed by TCRdb. The V and J genes are TRBV28 and TRBJ1-1; the table's D call, TRBD1, has no DNA check behind it. The CDR3 comprises 15 residues, both ends counted. Germline V gene sequence: CDR1 MDHEN, CDR2 SYDVKM. CDR3 residues: CASSRQSGTGLLNVV.

The chain has TRBV18 and TRBJ1-5; TRBD1 matches 8 bases. V lost 3 bases and J lost 0; bases outside the gene matches: 13. The V gene's germline CDR1 is KGHSH and CDR2 LQKENI. The CDR3 length is 19 residues. This CDR3 is CASSPGTGLQGSSNQPQHF. The CDR3 nucleotides are TGTGCCAGCTCACCCGGGACAGGTCTGCAGGGTTCTAGCAATCAGCCCCAGCATTTT.

This chain links TRBV2 with TRBJ2-5, with D possibly being TRBD2 (6 bases). The ends were cut back, 10 bases at V and 5 bases at J, with 11 bases in the middle. The CDR3 has 11 residues. From germline, CDR1 is SNHLY and CDR2 FYNNEI. The CDR3 loop reads CAINGRETQYF. CDR3 bases: TGTGCCATTAATGGGAGGGAGACCCAGTACTTC.

The chain joins TRBV28 to TRBJ2-4, with 7 bases matching TRBD1. Germline-derived CDR1 and CDR2 are MDHEN and SYDVKM. This CDR3 spans 12 amino acids. V lost 2 bases and J lost 9; bases outside the gene matches: 1. DNA of the CDR3: TGTGCCAGCAGTTTACGACAGGGCATTCAGTACTTC. Protein product: CASSLRQGIQYF.

The CDR3 sequence is CASSDPAGEGNTEAFF. CDR3 DNA: TGTGCCAGCTCCGACCCGGCAGGGGAAGGGAACACTGAAGCTTTCTTT. V gene TRBV18 combines with J gene TRBJ1-1, with D possibly matching TRBD1 (6 bases). Per germline, CDR1 KGHSH and CDR2 LQKENI. The CDR3 spans 16 residues. Trimming cost V 6 bases and J 1 base, with 18 bases left between them.

This chain uses TRBV4-1 with TRBJ2-3; no reliable D call. The CDR3 extends over 14 amino acids. In germline, CDR1 is MGHRA, CDR2 YSYEKL. The V end lost 4 bases, the J end lost 2 bases, and 10 bases lay between the germline ends. This CDR3 reads CASSRHTTTDTQYF. DNA for the CDR3: TGCGCCAGCAGCCGGCACACTACCACAGATACGCAGTATTTT.

This clone was found a few times. The chain recombines TRBV19 with TRBJ2-7; maybe TRBD1 (7 bases). The germline CDR1 and CDR2 sequences are LNHDA and SQIVND (reference sequence). Trimming pared 5 bases from V and 7 bases from J, leaving 15 bases between. CDR3 length: 13 residues. This chain's CDR3 is CASSLSGGSEQYF. The CDR3 region has the DNA TGTGCCAGTAGTCTCTCAGGGGGGTCAGAGCAGTACTTC.

This clone was recorded once. This chain connects TRBV3-1 (or the pseudogene TRBV3-2) to TRBJ1-1; 8 nucleotides agree with TRBD1. CDR1 and CDR2 (germline): LGHDT, YNNKEL (reference sequence). The CDR3 extends over 18 amino acids. Trimming at V came to 4 bases and at J to 4 bases, leaving 17 bases not matched to a gene. CDR3 bases: TGTGCCAGCAGCCGAAAAAGACGGACAGGGTCAGGGATCACTGAAGCTTTCTTT. Translating it yields CASSRKRRTGSGITEAFF.

This clone has just one count. The chain is built from TRBV6-5 and TRBJ1-1, with TRBD1 matching 7 bases. The CDR3 loop spans 12 amino acids. Germline CDR1 reads MNHEY; CDR2 reads SVGAGI. Trimming removed 5 bases from V and 4 bases from J; junction bases left unmatched: 1. CDR3 DNA: TGTGCCAGCAGTCCAGGGGGCACTGAAGCTTTCTTT. This gives the protein CASSPGGTEAFF.

This clone was found a few times. The chain links TRBV2 to TRBJ1-3; D is unresolved. The germline V and J ends were trimmed by 5 bases and 2 bases, with 13 bases remaining between them. Germline V gene lookup returns CDR1 SNHLY and CDR2 FYNNEI. The CDR3 has 15 amino acids. In DNA form, the CDR3 reads TGTGCCAGCAGTACCACTGAGGGAACTGGAAACACCATATATTTT. Translating it yields CASSTTEGTGNTIYF.

V gene TRBV27 combines with J gene TRBJ2-3, with 13 bases lining up with TRBD2. Looked up from germline, CDR1 is MNHEY and CDR2 is SMNVEV (reference sequence). The CDR3 spans 15 residues. Germline trimming cut 7 bases from V and 7 bases from J; bases unmatched to any gene: 8. The CDR3 loop is CASMGLAGPTHTQYF. The DNA for the CDR3 is TGTGCCAGCATGGGACTAGCGGGGCCCACGCATACGCAGTATTTT.

The chain combines TRBV10-3 with TRBJ2-7, with D perhaps matching TRBD1 (5 bases). CDR3 size: 14 residues. The germline V and J ends were trimmed by 0 bases and 0 bases, with 6 bases remaining between them. The V gene's germline CDR1 is ENHRY and CDR2 SYGVKD. CDR3 sequence reads: CAISESDNSYEQYF. Written as DNA, the CDR3 is TGTGCCATCAGTGAGTCGGACAACTCCTACGAGCAGTACTTC.

In this sample, this clone turned up once. V usage is TRBV7-8 and J usage is TRBJ1-6; the match to TRBD1 covers 7 bases. Germline values: CDR1 SGHVS, CDR2 FQNEAQ. The CDR3 length is 16 residues. Germline trimming cut 5 bases from V and 6 bases from J; bases unmatched to any gene: 10. CDR3 sequence reads: CASSLGGGAGNSPLHF. The CDR3 coding sequence is TGTGCCAGCAGCCTCGGAGGGGGCGCGGGTAATTCACCCCTCCACTTT.

This clone was seen only once. This chain joins TRBV19 and TRBJ1-2, with D maybe TRBD1 (6 bases). Germline V lookup: CDR1 LNHDA, CDR2 SQIVND (reference sequence). The germline V and J ends were trimmed by 9 bases and 3 bases, with 14 bases remaining between them. The CDR3 runs to 13 residues. In DNA form, the CDR3 reads TGTGCCAGCCAGCCGGACAGTGACTATGGCTACACCTTC. Its protein product is CASQPDSDYGYTF.

The rearrangement uses TRBV5-1 and TRBJ2-6; 8 bases map to TRBD1. Germline V gene sequence: CDR1 SGHRS, CDR2 YFSETQ. Trimming at V came to 0 bases and at J to 4 bases, leaving 6 bases not matched to a gene. The CDR3 runs to 17 residues. This CDR3 reads CASSLGGQVGGANVLTF. CDR3 DNA sequence: TGCGCCAGCAGCTTGGGGGGACAGGTCGGAGGGGCCAACGTCCTGACTTTC.

The rearrangement links TRBV28 to TRBJ1-2; D uncertain. The length of the CDR3 is 13 residues. Trimming left V 3 bases short and J 3 bases short, with 8 bases between. Germline loops: CDR1 MDHEN, CDR2 SYDVKM. CDR3 region: CASSLPQDYGYTF. The CDR3 nucleotides read TGTGCCAGCAGTTTGCCCCAGGACTATGGCTACACCTTC.

The chain employs TRBV7-8 and TRBJ1-2; D is possibly TRBD1 (6 bases). This CDR3 is 16 amino acids long. CDR1 is SGHVS and CDR2 is FQNEAQ in the germline V gene. V lost 1 base and J 5 bases, leaving 17 bases between the germline ends. The CDR3 DNA is TGTGCCAGCAGCTTAGACAGGGCTAAAGGTGGATATGGCTACACCTTC. Residues: CASSLDRAKGGYGYTF.

The chain combines TRBV19 with TRBJ2-3; 8 bases match TRBD1. There are 16 residues in the CDR3. In germline, CDR1 is LNHDA, CDR2 SQIVND (reference sequence). The trim removed 6 bases at V and 2 bases at J, leaving 10 bases unmatched. DNA of the CDR3: TGTGCCAGTAGCGACCCCAGGGGGCAAAACACAGATACGCAGTATTTT. Its protein product is CASSDPRGQNTDTQYF. The entire variable domain, with the rest obtained from reference TRBV19 and TRBJ2-3, is as follows: DGGITQSPKYLFRKEGQNVTLSCEQNLNHDAMYWYRQDPGQGLRLIYYSQIVNDFQKGDIAEGYSVSREKKESFPLTVTSAQKNPTAFYLCASSDPRGQNTDTQYFGPGTRLTVL.

This rearrangement joins TRBV5-6 to TRBJ2-5; D not certain. The CDR3 consists of 14 residues. V was cut by 1 base and J by 1 base, with 8 bases left in between. Germline V gene sequence: CDR1 SGHDT, CDR2 YYEEEE. The CDR3 DNA reads TGTGCCAGCAGCTTGTCAGGTCTCCAAGAGACCCAGTACTTC. As protein: CASSLSGLQETQYF.

The chain links TRBV7-3 to TRBJ2-1; TRBD1 is a possible D gene (6 bases). The germline V gene encodes CDR1 SGHTA and CDR2 FQGTGA. The length of the CDR3 is 12 residues. The V end was cut by 7 bases, the J end by 10 bases, with 14 bases between. Here the CDR3 reads CASKGAGEEQFF. DNA of the CDR3: TGTGCCAGCAAAGGGGCAGGGGAAGAGCAGTTCTTC. Complete variable domain (other parts from reference TRBV7-3 and TRBJ2-1): GAGVSQTPSNKVTEKGKYVELRCDPISGHTALYWYRQSLGQGPEFLIYFQGTGAADDSGLPNDRFFAVRPEGSVSTLKIQRTERGDSAVYLCASKGAGEEQFFGPGTRLTVL.

This rearrangement joins TRBV2 to TRBJ2-5, with D hard to call. The CDR3 length is 12 residues. V gave up 7 bases and J gave up 2 bases, with 8 bases separating them. In germline, CDR1 is SNHLY, CDR2 FYNNEI. This CDR3 is CASNYLQETQYF. In nucleotides, the CDR3 is TGTGCCAGCAACTACTTACAAGAGACCCAGTACTTC. Supplemented by reference TRBV2 and TRBJ2-5, the full variable domain reads EPEVTQTPSHQVTQMGQEVILRCVPISNHLYFYWYRQILGQKVEFLVSFYNNEISEKSEIFDDQFSVERPDGSNFTLKIRSTKLEDSAMYFCASNYLQETQYFGPGTRLLVL.

V is TRBV7-9 and J is TRBJ1-5, with a tentative D call TRBD1 (5 bases). The V gene lost 0 bases and the J gene lost 13 bases, with 10 bases spanning the gap. This CDR3 contains 12 residues. CDR1 and CDR2 from the germline V gene are SEHNR and FQNEAQ (reference sequence). The CDR3 coding sequence is TGTGCCAGCAGCTTAGCGCACGGGGGACAGCATTTT. Translating gives CASSLAHGGQHF.

V and J are TRBV7-6 and TRBJ1-1, with D maybe TRBD1 (6 bases). Trimming left V 2 bases short and J 0 bases short, with 13 bases between. The germline V gene has CDR1 SGHVS and CDR2 FNYEAQ. The CDR3 is made up of 16 amino acids. The CDR3 reads CASSLFSGVMNTEAFF. CDR3 DNA sequence: TGTGCCAGCAGCTTATTTTCAGGGGTGATGAACACTGAAGCTTTCTTT.